The rows below give T cell receptor beta chains drawn from one sample of a study of technical replicates of blood from a few donors. The repertoire was sequenced with immunoSEQ multiplex PCR; TCRdb's copy has only in-frame clones and lacks some. The sample has about 44,000 clones; 90% to 97% are singletons. Sequencing was done on a sample of T cells isolated from PBMCs. Receptor source: a human donor in good health. The conserved cysteine and the conserved F or W are not part of the CDR3 here. Each record gives: V gene, D gene, CDR3 protein. D genes are given only for firm matches.

v_gene: TRBV19
d_gene: -
CDR3aa: ASSTLGGGEAF

v_gene: TRBV7-9
d_gene: TRBD2
CDR3aa: ASSPWEGRVTDTQY

v_gene: TRBV7-3
d_gene: -
CDR3aa: ASSSDGGTEAF

v_gene: TRBV6-5
d_gene: -
CDR3aa: ASSWVALPYEQY

v_gene: TRBV29-1
d_gene: TRBD1
CDR3aa: SARKTGTYEQY

v_gene: TRBV7-9
d_gene: -
CDR3aa: ASSLPSYEQY

v_gene: TRBV27
d_gene: -
CDR3aa: ASSLGRSNQPQH

v_gene: TRBV4-1
d_gene: -
CDR3aa: ASSTRGSEQF

v_gene: TRBV2
d_gene: -
CDR3aa: ASSEIGRGGGYT

v_gene: TRBV29-1
d_gene: TRBD2
CDR3aa: SVSSGSTDTQY

v_gene: TRBV27
d_gene: -
CDR3aa: ASSLWAENTGELF

v_gene: TRBV5-1
d_gene: -
CDR3aa: ASSPLGLKNTGELF

v_gene: TRBV5-4
d_gene: TRBD1
CDR3aa: ASSLAGGRNEQF

v_gene: TRBV2
d_gene: -
CDR3aa: ASIGQGIYEQY

v_gene: TRBV27
d_gene: -
CDR3aa: ASSYRASYEQY

v_gene: TRBV2
d_gene: TRBD1
CDR3aa: ASRDRGKSTDTQY

v_gene: TRBV6-1
d_gene: -
CDR3aa: ATEGGGAYGYT

v_gene: TRBV7-8
d_gene: -
CDR3aa: ASSLDRAYSNQPQH

v_gene: TRBV29-1
d_gene: -
CDR3aa: SVEAADIKAF

v_gene: TRBV28
d_gene: -
CDR3aa: ASSLSGGRILSYEQY

v_gene: TRBV13
d_gene: TRBD1
CDR3aa: ASSLDRDRVGRV

v_gene: TRBV11-3
d_gene: -
CDR3aa: ASSLGDYRANEKLF

v_gene: TRBV13
d_gene: -
CDR3aa: ASSFITGELF

v_gene: TRBV9
d_gene: TRBD2
CDR3aa: ASSARPGTSPQGTQY

v_gene: TRBV19
d_gene: TRBD1
CDR3aa: ASSMGRGQETQY

v_gene: TRBV18
d_gene: TRBD1
CDR3aa: ASSRTGATYEQY

v_gene: TRBV30
d_gene: -
CDR3aa: AWSISDTEAF

v_gene: TRBV6-1
d_gene: -
CDR3aa: ASSSRTGNSYEQY

v_gene: TRBV29-1
d_gene: TRBD2
CDR3aa: SVAGLAGATRFNNEQF

v_gene: TRBV16
d_gene: -
CDR3aa: ASSQLVREISYEQY